The source of this T cell receptor (beta chain) is a study of cytomegalovirus exposure and HLA in healthy donors. In the case of this clone: Its antigen is as yet unknown.

Primers for the PCR totalled 60 Vbeta and 13 Jbeta. Sequenced by immunoSEQ multiplex PCR; TCRdb stores in-frame clones only, minus some. The repertoire holds 160,000 or so clones, roughly two thirds seen once, with 2.8% in the top ten. Study-level results: Both high specificity and high sensitivity reportedly marked the classifier's diagnosis of cytomegalovirus status.

The germline V and J ends were trimmed by 7 bases and 2 bases, with 15 bases remaining between them. The CDR3 consists of 14 residues. The germline gives CDR1 SGHNT, CDR2 YENEEA. The sample comprised PBMCs. The clonotype originates from a woman aged 25 to 39 in good health and CMV-seronegative. The chain carries TRBV11-3 and TRBJ2-7, with D unclear. In nucleotides, the CDR3 is TGTGCCAGCAAGCTTCCGATAGAAACCTACGAGCAGTACTTC. Translation gives CASKLPIETYEQYF.